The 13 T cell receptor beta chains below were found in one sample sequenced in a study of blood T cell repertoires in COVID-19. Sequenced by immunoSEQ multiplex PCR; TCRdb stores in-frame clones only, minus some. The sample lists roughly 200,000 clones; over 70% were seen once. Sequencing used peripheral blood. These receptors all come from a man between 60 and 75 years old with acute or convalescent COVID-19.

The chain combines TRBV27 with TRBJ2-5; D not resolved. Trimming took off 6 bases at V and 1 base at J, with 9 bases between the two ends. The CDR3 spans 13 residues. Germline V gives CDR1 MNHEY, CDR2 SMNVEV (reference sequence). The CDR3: CASSRLSQETQYF. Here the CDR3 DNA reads TGTGCCAGCAGCCGTTTATCCCAAGAGACCCAGTACTTC.

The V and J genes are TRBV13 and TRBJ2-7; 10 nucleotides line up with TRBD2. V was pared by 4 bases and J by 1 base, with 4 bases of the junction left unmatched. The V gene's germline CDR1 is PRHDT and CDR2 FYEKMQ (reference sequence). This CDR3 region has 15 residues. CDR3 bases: TGTGCCAGCAGCTGGACTAGCGGAACTTCCTACGAGCAGTACTTC. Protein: CASSWTSGTSYEQYF.

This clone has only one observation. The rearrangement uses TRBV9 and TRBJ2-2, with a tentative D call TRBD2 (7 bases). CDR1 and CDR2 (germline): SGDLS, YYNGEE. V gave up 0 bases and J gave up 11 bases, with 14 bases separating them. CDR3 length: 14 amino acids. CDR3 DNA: TGTGCCAGCAGCGTAGAGCAGGGGAGGGGTGAGCTGTTTTTT. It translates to CASSVEQGRGELFF.

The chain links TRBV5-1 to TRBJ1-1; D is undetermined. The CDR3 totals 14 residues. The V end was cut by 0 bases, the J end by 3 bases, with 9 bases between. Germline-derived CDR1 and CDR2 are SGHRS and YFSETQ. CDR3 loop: CASSLDAVHTEAFF. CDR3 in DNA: TGCGCCAGCAGCTTGGATGCGGTGCACACTGAAGCTTTCTTT.

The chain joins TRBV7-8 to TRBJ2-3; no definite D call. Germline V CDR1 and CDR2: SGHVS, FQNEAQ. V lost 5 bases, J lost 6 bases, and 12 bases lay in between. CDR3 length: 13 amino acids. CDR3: CASSPLLADTQYF. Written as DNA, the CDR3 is TGTGCCAGCAGCCCCTTACTTGCGGATACGCAGTATTTT.

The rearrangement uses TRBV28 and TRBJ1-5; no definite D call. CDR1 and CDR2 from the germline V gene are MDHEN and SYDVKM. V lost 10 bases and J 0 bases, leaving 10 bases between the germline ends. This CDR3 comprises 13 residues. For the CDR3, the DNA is TGTGCCACCACCGGAGATAGCAATCAGCCCCAGCATTTT. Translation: CATTGDSNQPQHF.

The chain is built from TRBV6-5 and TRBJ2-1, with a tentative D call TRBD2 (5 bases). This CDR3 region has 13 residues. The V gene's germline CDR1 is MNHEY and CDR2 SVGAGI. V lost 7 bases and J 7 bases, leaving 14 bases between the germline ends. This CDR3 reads CASTPSGDNEQFF. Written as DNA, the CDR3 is TGTGCCAGCACACCGTCCGGGGATAATGAGCAGTTCTTC.

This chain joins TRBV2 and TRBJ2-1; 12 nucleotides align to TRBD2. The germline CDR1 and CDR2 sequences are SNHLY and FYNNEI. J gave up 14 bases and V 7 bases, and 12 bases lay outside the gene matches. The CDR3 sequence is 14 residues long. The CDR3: CASIASGGAYLKFF. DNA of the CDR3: TGTGCCAGCATAGCTAGCGGGGGGGCGTACCTTAAGTTCTTC.

CDR3 in DNA: TGTGCCAGCTCACCAATGACAGGGGGGACCAATCAGCCCCAGCATTTT. This codes for CASSPMTGGTNQPQHF. The J gene is TRBJ1-5, the V gene TRBV18, with 9 bases lining up with TRBD1. This CDR3 has 16 residues. CDR1 and CDR2 from the germline V gene are KGHSH and LQKENI. V lost 2 bases and J lost 3; bases outside the gene matches: 5.

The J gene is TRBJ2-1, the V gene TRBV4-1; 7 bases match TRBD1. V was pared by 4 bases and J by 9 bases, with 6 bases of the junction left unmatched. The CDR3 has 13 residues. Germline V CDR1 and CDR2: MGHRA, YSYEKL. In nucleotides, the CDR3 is TGCGCCAGCAGCCGAGGGACAGCTGGTGAGCAGTTCTTC. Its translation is CASSRGTAGEQFF.

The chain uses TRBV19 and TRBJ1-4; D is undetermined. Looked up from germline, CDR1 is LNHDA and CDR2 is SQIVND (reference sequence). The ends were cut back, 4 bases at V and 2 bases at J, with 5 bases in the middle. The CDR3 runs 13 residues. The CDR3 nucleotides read TGTGCCAGTAGTACTCGGACTAATGAAAAACTGTTTTTT. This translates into CASSTRTNEKLFF.

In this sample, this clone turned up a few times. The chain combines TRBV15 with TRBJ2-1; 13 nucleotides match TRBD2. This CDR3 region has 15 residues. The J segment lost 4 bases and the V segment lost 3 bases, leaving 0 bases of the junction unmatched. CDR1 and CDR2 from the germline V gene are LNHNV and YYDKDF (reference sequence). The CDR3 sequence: CATSRTSGGYNEQFF. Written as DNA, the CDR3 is TGTGCCACCAGCAGGACTAGCGGGGGGTACAATGAGCAGTTCTTC.

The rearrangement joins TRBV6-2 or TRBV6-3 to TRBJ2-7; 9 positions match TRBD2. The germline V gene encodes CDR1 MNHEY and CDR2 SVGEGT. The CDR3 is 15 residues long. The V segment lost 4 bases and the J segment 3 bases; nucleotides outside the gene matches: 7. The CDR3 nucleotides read TGTGCCAGCAGTTTTGCGGGGGGGCCCTACTACGAGCAGTACTTC. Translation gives CASSFAGGPYYEQYF.